This T cell receptor (beta chain) was retrieved from a study of early T cells in non-severe SARS-CoV-2 infection. In the study overall: Unsorted whole blood bulk RNA was sequenced, with unpaired chains. Study-level findings and limits: Matching against VDJdb likely underestimated virus-specific expansions, favoring anti-spike CD8.

This clonotype has ten or more counts. Its antigen is as yet unknown. The TCR library protocol was used to attach unique molecular identifiers. These identifiers were attached to individual cDNA molecules. Each CDR3 protein is one row after TCRdb ran MiXCR on the 5' RACE reads. This sample has about 61,000 distinct CDR3 sequences, with 10% to 11% found just once. The CDR3 is made up of 18 amino acids. V was clipped by 4 bases and J by 2 bases; unmatched bases: 13. Germline CDR1 SNHLY, CDR2 FYNNEI. The rearrangement joins TRBV2 to TRBJ2-5; 10 bases align to TRBD2. Input material: whole blood. The clonotype comes from an adult who was a healthcare worker with PCR-confirmed SARS-CoV-2 infection or an uninfected control (not recorded which). This CDR3 reads CASSGSSGGPFPQETQYF. DNA of the CDR3: TGTGCCAGCAGTGGTTCTAGCGGGGGACCCTTCCCACAAGAGACCCAGTACTTC. The complete variable domain, with remaining parts taken from reference TRBV2 and TRBJ2-5, reads EPEVTQTPSHQVTQMGQEVILRCVPISNHLYFYWYRQILGQKVEFLVSFYNNEISEKSEIFDDQFSVERPDGSNFTLKIRSTKLEDSAMYFCASSGSSGGPFPQETQYFGPGTRLLVL.